Here is one TCR beta chain with its context. The antigen is undetermined. The data are from a study of vaccination effects on CD4 cells after COVID-19. Across the whole study: Every well got a few million PBMC, which were grown with around 10 IU/ml IL-2 and around 10 ug/ml peptides.

Using immunoSEQ multiplex PCR, the repertoire was profiled, and TCRdb retains in-frame clones only, with some absent. The sample consists of some 70,000 clones, approximately 80% of them appearing once. Subsequent to a culture period of approximately 11 days, CD4+ T cells were isolated. The participants, recipients of two vaccine doses, got either BNT162b2 or mRNA-1273. Germline V gene lookup returns CDR1 MGHRA and CDR2 YSYEKL. The CDR3 loop spans 16 amino acids. V dropped 4 bases and J dropped 6; count of bases not matched to a gene: 10. Specimen: CD4+ T cells from PBMCs cultured without peptide, collected after COVID-19 vaccination. The genes are TRBV4-1 and TRBJ1-5; the match to TRBD1 covers 9 bases. The sequence derives from a human donor who received a COVID-19 vaccine. The CDR3 is CASSPLAGTGSQPQHF. CDR3 bases: TGCGCCAGCAGCCCCCTAGCCGGGACAGGGAGTCAGCCCCAGCATTTT.